The T cell receptor beta chain under discussion was sequenced for a study of graft-versus-host responses after intestinal transplantation. On the study more broadly: Among the recipients, all got anti-thymocyte globulin induction and then tacrolimus and steroids for 3 to 4 years. Whole-study findings and limits: GvH clones appeared in recipient marrow, some first in ileum or blood. An association linked early post-transplant HvG declines with peak circulating GvH clone levels.

There are 15 residues in the CDR3. V lost 2 bases and J lost 2; bases outside the gene matches: 3. CDR1 is MNHEY, CDR2 SVGAGI, per germline. Assay used: immunoSEQ multiplex PCR; TCRdb lists only in-frame clones, some missing. This table has 80,000 to 100,000 clones, 91% appearing once. About this clone itself: Its specificity is not known.

The sequenced sample was unstimulated CD4+ T cells sorted from spleen or lymph node cells, obtained before transplant. The chain links TRBV6-5 to TRBJ1-2; TRBD1 matches 9 bases. This TCR was sampled from a human donor who was the organ donor for an intestinal transplant. CDR3: CASSYEQGANYGYTF. The CDR3 DNA is TGTGCCAGCAGTTACGAACAGGGGGCCAACTATGGCTACACCTTC.